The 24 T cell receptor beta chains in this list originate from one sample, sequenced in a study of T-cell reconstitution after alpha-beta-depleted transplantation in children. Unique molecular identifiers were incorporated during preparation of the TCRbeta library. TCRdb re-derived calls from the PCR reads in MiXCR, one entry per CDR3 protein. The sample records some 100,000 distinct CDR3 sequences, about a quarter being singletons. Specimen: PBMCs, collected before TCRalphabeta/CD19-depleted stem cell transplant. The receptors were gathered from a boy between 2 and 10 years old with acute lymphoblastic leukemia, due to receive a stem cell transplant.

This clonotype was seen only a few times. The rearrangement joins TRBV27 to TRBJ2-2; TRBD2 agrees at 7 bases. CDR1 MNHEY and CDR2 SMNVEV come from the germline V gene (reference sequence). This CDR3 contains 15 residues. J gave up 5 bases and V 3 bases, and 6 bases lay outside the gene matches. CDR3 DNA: TGTGCCAGCAGTTTTGCGGGGGTGAGAACCGGGGAGCTGTTTTTT. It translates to CASSFAGVRTGELFF.

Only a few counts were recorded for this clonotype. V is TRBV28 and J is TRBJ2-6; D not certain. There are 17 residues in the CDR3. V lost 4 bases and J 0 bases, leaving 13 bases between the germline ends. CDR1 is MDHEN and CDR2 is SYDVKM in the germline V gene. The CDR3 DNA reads TGTGCCAGCAGTTCCGGCGTTTGGGTCTCTGGGGCCAACGTCCTGACTTTC. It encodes CASSSGVWVSGANVLTF.

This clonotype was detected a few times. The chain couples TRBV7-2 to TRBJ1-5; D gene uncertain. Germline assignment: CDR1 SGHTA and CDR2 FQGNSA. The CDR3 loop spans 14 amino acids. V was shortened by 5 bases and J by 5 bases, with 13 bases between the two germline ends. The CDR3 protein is CASSEHNSDQPQHF. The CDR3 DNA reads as TGTGCCAGCAGCGAACATAACAGTGATCAGCCCCAGCATTTT.

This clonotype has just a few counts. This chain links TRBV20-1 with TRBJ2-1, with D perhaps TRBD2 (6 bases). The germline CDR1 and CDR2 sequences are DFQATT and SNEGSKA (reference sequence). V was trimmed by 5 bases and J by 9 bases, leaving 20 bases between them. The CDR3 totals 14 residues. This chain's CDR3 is CSASFRRGLSEQFF. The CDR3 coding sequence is TGCAGTGCTTCCTTTCGGAGGGGCCTCAGTGAGCAGTTCTTC.

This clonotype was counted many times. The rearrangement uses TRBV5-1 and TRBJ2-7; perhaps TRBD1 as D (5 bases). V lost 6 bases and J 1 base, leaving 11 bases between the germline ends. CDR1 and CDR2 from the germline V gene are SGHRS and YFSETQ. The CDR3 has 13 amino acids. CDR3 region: CASKLQDSYEQYF. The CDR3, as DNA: TGCGCCAGCAAGCTACAGGATTCCTACGAGCAGTACTTC.

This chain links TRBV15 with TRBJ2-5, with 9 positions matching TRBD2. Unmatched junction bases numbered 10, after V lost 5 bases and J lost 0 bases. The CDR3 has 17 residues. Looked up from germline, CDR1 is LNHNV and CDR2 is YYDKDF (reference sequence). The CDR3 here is CATSGGIAGAYQETQYF. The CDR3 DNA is TGTGCCACCAGCGGAGGAATAGCGGGAGCGTACCAAGAGACCCAGTACTTC.

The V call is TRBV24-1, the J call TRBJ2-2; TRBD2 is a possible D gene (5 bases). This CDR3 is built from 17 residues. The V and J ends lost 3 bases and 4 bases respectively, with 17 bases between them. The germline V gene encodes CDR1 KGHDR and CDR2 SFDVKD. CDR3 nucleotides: TGTGCCACCAGTGATAATTCTCGGAGGCAGACCACCGGGGAGCTGTTTTTT. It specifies CATSDNSRRQTTGELFF.

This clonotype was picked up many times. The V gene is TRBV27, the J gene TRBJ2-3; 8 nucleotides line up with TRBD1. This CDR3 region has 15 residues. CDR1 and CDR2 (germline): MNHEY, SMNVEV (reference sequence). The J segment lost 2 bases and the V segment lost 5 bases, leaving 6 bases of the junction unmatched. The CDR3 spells CASSGQGTVTDTQYF. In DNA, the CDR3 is TGTGCCAGCAGTGGACAGGGTACCGTCACAGATACGCAGTATTTT.

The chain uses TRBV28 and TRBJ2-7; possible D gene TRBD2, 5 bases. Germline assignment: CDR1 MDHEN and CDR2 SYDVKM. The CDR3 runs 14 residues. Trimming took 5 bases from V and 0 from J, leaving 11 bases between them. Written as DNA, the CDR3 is TGTGCCAGCAGTGGCGGAGGCCCCTCCTACGAGCAGTACTTC. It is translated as CASSGGGPSYEQYF.

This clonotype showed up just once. The CDR3 is CATSTQTSTYNEQFF. The CDR3 coding sequence is TGTGCCACCAGCACACAGACTAGCACCTACAATGAGCAGTTCTTC. The gene calls are TRBV15 and TRBJ2-1; 7 positions agree with TRBD2. The CDR3 is 15 amino acids. The germline V gene encodes CDR1 LNHNV and CDR2 YYDKDF (reference sequence). Trimming removed 4 bases from V and 2 bases from J; junction bases left unmatched: 5. The full variable domain, its missing parts supplied by reference TRBV15 and TRBJ2-1, is DAMVIQNPRYQVTQFGKPVTLSCSQTLNHNVMYWYQQKSSQAPKLLFHYYDKDFNNEADTPDNFQSRRPNTSFCFLDIRSPGLGDTAMYLCATSTQTSTYNEQFFGPGTRLTVL.

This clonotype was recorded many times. The CDR3 here is CSARVPIGGGAVGELFF. The CDR3 nucleotides read TGCAGTGCTCGAGTACCCATAGGCGGAGGGGCGGTCGGGGAGCTGTTTTTT. The rearrangement joins TRBV20-1 to TRBJ2-2; a possible D gene is TRBD2 (6 bases). The V gene's germline CDR1 is DFQATT and CDR2 SNEGSKA (reference sequence). V was pared by 5 bases and J by 7 bases, with 26 bases between. The CDR3 contains 17 residues.

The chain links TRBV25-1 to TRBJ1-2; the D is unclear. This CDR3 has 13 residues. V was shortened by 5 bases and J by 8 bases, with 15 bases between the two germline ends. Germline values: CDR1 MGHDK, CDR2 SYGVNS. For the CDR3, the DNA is TGTGCCAGCAGTAAGCAGTCAGACGGAGGCTACACCTTC. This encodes CASSKQSDGGYTF.

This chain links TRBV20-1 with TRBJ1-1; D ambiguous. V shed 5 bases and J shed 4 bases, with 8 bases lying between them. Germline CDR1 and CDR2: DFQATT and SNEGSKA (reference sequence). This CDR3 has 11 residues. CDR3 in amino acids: CSAPGGTEAFF. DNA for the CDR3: TGCAGTGCTCCAGGCGGCACTGAAGCTTTCTTT.

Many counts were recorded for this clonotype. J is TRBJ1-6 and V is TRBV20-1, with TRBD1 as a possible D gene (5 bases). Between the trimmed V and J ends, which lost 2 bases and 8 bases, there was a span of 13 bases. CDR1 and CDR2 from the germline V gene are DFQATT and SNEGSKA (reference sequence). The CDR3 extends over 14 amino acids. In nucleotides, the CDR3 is TGCAGTGCTAGATACGATGAAGGGGATTCACCCCTCCACTTT. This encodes CSARYDEGDSPLHF.

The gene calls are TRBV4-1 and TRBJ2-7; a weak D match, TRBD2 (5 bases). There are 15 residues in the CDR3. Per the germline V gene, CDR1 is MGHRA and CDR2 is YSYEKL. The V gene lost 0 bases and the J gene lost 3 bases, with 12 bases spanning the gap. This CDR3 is CASSQDAGPSYEQYF. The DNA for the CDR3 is TGCGCCAGCAGCCAAGATGCGGGTCCTAGCTACGAGCAGTACTTC.

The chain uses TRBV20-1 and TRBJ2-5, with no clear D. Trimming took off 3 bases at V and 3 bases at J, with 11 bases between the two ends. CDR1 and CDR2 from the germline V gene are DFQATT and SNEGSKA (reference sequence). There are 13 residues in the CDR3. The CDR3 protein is CSASPLGKETQYF. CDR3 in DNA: TGCAGTGCTAGTCCCCTTGGAAAAGAGACCCAGTACTTC.

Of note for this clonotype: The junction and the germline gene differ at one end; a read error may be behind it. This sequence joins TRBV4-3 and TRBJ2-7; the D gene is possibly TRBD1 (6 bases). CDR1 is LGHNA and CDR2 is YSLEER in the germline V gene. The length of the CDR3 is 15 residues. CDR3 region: CASSKEAGDGYEQYF. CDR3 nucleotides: TGCGCCAGCAGCAAAGAGGCAGGGGACGGCTACGAGCAGTACTTC.

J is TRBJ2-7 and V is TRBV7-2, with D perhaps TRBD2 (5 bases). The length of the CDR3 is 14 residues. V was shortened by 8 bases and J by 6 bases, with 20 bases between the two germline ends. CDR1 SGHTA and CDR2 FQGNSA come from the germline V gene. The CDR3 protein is CASATDGNKREQYF. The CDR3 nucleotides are TGTGCCAGCGCCACGGACGGGAACAAGCGCGAGCAGTACTTC. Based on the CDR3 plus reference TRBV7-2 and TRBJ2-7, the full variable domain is GAGVSQSPSNKVTEKGKDVELRCDPISGHTALYWYRQSLGQGLEFLIYFQGNSAPDKSGLPSDRFSAERTGGSVSTLTIQRTQQEDSAVYLCASATDGNKREQYFGPGTRLTVT.

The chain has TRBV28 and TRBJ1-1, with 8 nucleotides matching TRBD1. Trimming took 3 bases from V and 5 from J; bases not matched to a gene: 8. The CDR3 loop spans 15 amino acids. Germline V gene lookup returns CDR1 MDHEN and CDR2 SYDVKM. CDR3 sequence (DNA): TGTGCCAGCAGTTTCGACAGGGGTGTTCGGACTGAAGCTTTCTTT. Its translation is CASSFDRGVRTEAFF.

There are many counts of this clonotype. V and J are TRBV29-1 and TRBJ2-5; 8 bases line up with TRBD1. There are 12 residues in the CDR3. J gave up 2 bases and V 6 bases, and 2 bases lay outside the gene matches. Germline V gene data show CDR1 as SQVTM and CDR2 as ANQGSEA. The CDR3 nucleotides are TGCAGCGTGGACAGGGCACAAGAGACCCAGTACTTC. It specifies CSVDRAQETQYF. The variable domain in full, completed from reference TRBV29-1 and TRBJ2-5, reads SAVISQKPSRDICQRGTSLTIQCQVDSQVTMMFWYRQQPGQSLTLIATANQGSEATYESGFVIDKFPISRPNLTFSTLTVSNMSPEDSSIYLCSVDRAQETQYFGPGTRLLVL.

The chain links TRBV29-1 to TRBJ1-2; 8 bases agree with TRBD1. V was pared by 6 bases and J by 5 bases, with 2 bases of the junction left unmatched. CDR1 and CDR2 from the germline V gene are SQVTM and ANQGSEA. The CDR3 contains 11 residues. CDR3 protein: CSVRQGYGYTF. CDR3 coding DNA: TGCAGCGTGAGACAGGGGTATGGCTACACCTTC. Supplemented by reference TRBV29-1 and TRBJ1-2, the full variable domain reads SAVISQKPSRDICQRGTSLTIQCQVDSQVTMMFWYRQQPGQSLTLIATANQGSEATYESGFVIDKFPISRPNLTFSTLTVSNMSPEDSSIYLCSVRQGYGYTFGSGTRLTVV.

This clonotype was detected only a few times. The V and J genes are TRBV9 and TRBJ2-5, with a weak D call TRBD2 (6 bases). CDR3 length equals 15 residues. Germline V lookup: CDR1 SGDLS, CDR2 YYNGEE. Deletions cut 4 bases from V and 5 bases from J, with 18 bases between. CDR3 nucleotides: TGTGCCAGCAGCCCCCGGTACGGAGGGGCTGAGACCCAGTACTTC. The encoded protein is CASSPRYGGAETQYF. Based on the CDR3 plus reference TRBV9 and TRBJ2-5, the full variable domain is DSGVTQTPKHLITATGQRVTLRCSPRSGDLSVYWYQQSLDQGLQFLIQYYNGEERAKGNILERFSAQQFPDLHSELNLSSLELGDSALYFCASSPRYGGAETQYFGPGTRLLVL.

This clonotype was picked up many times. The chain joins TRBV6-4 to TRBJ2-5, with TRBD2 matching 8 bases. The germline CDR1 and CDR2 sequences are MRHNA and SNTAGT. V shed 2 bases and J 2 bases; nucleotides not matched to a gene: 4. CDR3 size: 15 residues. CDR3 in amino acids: CASSDTSGGQETQYF. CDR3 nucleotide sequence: TGTGCCAGCAGTGACACTAGCGGAGGGCAAGAGACCCAGTACTTC.

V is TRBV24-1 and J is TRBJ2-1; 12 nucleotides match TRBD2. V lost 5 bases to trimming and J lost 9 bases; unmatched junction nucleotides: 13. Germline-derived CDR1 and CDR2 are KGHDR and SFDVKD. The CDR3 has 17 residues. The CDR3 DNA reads TGTGCCACCAGTGGAAGGACTAGCGGGGATCTACAAGGTGAGCAGTTCTTC. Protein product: CATSGRTSGDLQGEQFF.